Below are 21 T cell receptor beta chains sequenced from a single sample in a study of CD8 T cells in Susac syndrome. Random hexamers were used to reverse transcribe the RNA input (about 0.5 to 1 ug). TCRdb reanalysed the immunoSEQ multiplex PCR reads using MiXCR and keeps one entry per CDR3 protein. The table shows some 300,000 distinct CDR3 sequences, with 85% occurring only once. Sample: CD8+ T cells from PBMCs. Receptor source: a human donor with multiple sclerosis.

The chain is built from TRBV3-1 and TRBJ2-1; the D is unclear. Germline assignment: CDR1 LGHDT and CDR2 YNNKEL (reference sequence). The ends were cut back, 6 bases at V and 2 bases at J, with 17 bases in the middle. This CDR3 comprises 16 residues. The CDR3 sequence is CASRPGGPGPYNEQFF. CDR3 coding DNA: TGTGCCAGCAGGCCCGGCGGACCAGGTCCCTACAATGAGCAGTTCTTC.

The V and J genes are TRBV2 and TRBJ2-3; 9 nucleotides align to TRBD2. The CDR3 is 15 amino acids. The junction had 12 bases not matched to a gene; V was cut back by 10 bases and J by 4 bases. In germline, CDR1 is SNHLY, CDR2 FYNNEI. The CDR3 reads CATTSLAGAPDTQYF. The CDR3 coding sequence is TGTGCCACCACTTCATTAGCGGGAGCCCCAGATACGCAGTATTTT.

This chain connects TRBV27 to TRBJ2-3; D not resolved. This CDR3 has 13 residues. With 4 bases removed from V and 2 bases from J, the gap between germline ends came to 7 bases. Per the germline V gene, CDR1 is MNHEY and CDR2 is SMNVEV (reference sequence). CDR3 nucleotides: TGTGCCAGCAGTTACTACGCCACAGATACGCAGTATTTT. This codes for CASSYYATDTQYF.

V usage is TRBV28 and J usage is TRBJ2-7; 11 bases are a match to TRBD2. V was clipped by 5 bases and J by 5 bases; unmatched bases: 8. There are 15 residues in the CDR3. Germline CDR1 is MDHEN and CDR2 is SYDVKM. Here the CDR3 reads CASSLQLAGVNEQYF. The CDR3 DNA reads TGTGCCAGCAGTCTGCAACTAGCGGGAGTAAACGAGCAGTACTTC.

The V and J genes are TRBV25-1 and TRBJ2-5; D is unresolved. CDR1 is MGHDK, CDR2 SYGVNS, per germline. The V gene lost 4 bases and the J gene lost 5 bases, with 8 bases spanning the gap. The CDR3 spans 12 residues. CDR3 coding DNA: TGTGCCAGCAGTGGGGGTGAGGAGACCCAGTACTTC. It codes for CASSGGEETQYF.

The rearrangement links TRBV4-1 to TRBJ2-4; D is ambiguous. Between the trimmed V and J ends, which lost 4 bases and 0 bases, there was a span of 16 bases. CDR3 length equals 17 residues. Germline CDR1 is MGHRA and CDR2 is YSYEKL. The CDR3 loop is CASSLTPPQIAKNIQYF. Here the CDR3 DNA reads TGCGCCAGCAGCCTAACCCCCCCACAGATAGCCAAAAACATTCAGTACTTC.

The chain recombines TRBV15 with TRBJ2-3; TRBD1 or TRBD2 may be the D gene (5 bases each). The germline V and J ends were trimmed by 1 base and 5 bases, with 13 bases remaining between them. CDR3 length: 15 amino acids. Germline V gives CDR1 LNHNV, CDR2 YYDKDF (reference sequence). The CDR3 DNA follows: TGTGCCACCAGCAGAGGGGCAGGGAGTAGAGATACGCAGTATTTT. Translated: CATSRGAGSRDTQYF.

The chain joins TRBV6-5 to TRBJ2-4; TRBD2 agrees at 13 bases. V lost 6 bases to trimming and J lost 6 bases; unmatched junction nucleotides: 5. The CDR3 runs to 15 residues. Germline V lookup: CDR1 MNHEY, CDR2 SVGAGI. CDR3: CASSYTSGRGNIQYF. In nucleotides, the CDR3 is TGTGCCAGCAGCTACACTAGCGGGAGGGGAAACATTCAGTACTTC.

The genes are TRBV18 and TRBJ2-1; D is unresolved. The germline V and J ends were trimmed by 2 bases and 8 bases, with 7 bases remaining between them. The CDR3 loop spans 12 amino acids. Per germline, CDR1 KGHSH and CDR2 LQKENI. CDR3 DNA: TGTGCCAGCTCACCAGGTAGGCATGAGCAGTTCTTC. Its protein is CASSPGRHEQFF.

The chain employs TRBV7-9 and TRBJ1-1; TRBD1 agrees at 8 bases. V lost 2 bases and J lost 3; bases outside the gene matches: 11. There are 17 residues in the CDR3. Germline values: CDR1 SEHNR, CDR2 FQNEAQ (reference sequence). The CDR3 here is CASSLRTGMVRDTEAFF. The CDR3 coding sequence is TGTGCCAGCAGCTTAAGGACAGGGATGGTTCGTGACACTGAAGCTTTCTTT.

The J gene is TRBJ2-3, the V gene TRBV4-2; 8 bases are a match to TRBD1. The CDR3 sequence is 17 residues long. Germline CDR1 reads LGHNA; CDR2 reads YNFKEQ. V shed 3 bases, J shed 0 bases, and the junction held 8 bases outside the gene matches. CDR3 region: CASSQGETGVSTDTQYF. CDR3 sequence (DNA): TGTGCCAGCAGCCAGGGCGAGACAGGGGTCAGCACAGATACGCAGTATTTT.

The CDR3 here is CASSYDSSFNTEAFF. CDR3 bases: TGCGCCAGCAGCTACGACAGCTCCTTCAACACTGAAGCTTTCTTT. V usage is TRBV4-1 and J usage is TRBJ1-1; maybe TRBD1 (5 bases). The CDR3 has 15 amino acids. V dropped 5 bases and J dropped 2 bases, with 15 bases sitting between them. Looked up from germline, CDR1 is MGHRA and CDR2 is YSYEKL.

The J gene is TRBJ2-1, the V gene TRBV7-6, with TRBD2 matching 13 bases. The V gene's germline CDR1 is SGHVS and CDR2 FNYEAQ. V lost 5 bases and J lost 2; bases outside the gene matches: 6. The CDR3 sequence is 17 residues long. The CDR3 loop is CASSPGTSGTTYNEQFF. CDR3 DNA sequence: TGTGCCAGCAGCCCAGGGACTAGCGGGACAACCTACAATGAGCAGTTCTTC.

The chain employs TRBV5-6 and TRBJ2-5; D is undetermined. This CDR3 has 11 amino acids. Between the trimmed V and J ends, which lost 0 bases and 6 bases, there was a span of 3 bases. CDR1 is SGHDT, CDR2 YYEEEE, per germline. Here the CDR3 reads CASSLEKTQYF. The CDR3 coding sequence is TGTGCCAGCAGCTTGGAGAAGACCCAGTACTTC. The complete variable domain, with remaining parts taken from reference TRBV5-6 and TRBJ2-5, reads DAGVTQSPTHLIKTRGQQVTLRCSPKSGHDTVSWYQQALGQGPQFIFQYYEEEERQRGNFPDRFSGHQFPNYSSELNVNALLLGDSALYLCASSLEKTQYFGPGTRLLVL.

The V gene is TRBV29-1, the J gene TRBJ1-2; D ambiguous. V was cut by 7 bases and J by 4 bases, with 10 bases left in between. From germline, CDR1 is SQVTM and CDR2 ANQGSEA. CDR3 length equals 11 residues. This chain's CDR3 is CSATPAYGYTF. The DNA for the CDR3 is TGCAGCGCGACGCCAGCCTATGGCTACACCTTC.

The chain recombines TRBV29-1 with TRBJ2-1; D may be TRBD2 (5 bases). V lost 4 bases, J lost 9 bases, and 10 bases lay in between. The CDR3 loop spans 11 amino acids. CDR1 and CDR2 (germline): SQVTM, ANQGSEA. The CDR3 spells CSVVEAAEQFF. CDR3 nucleotide sequence: TGCAGCGTTGTTGAAGCGGCTGAGCAGTTCTTC.

The V call is TRBV29-1, the J call TRBJ1-1; D might be TRBD1 (5 bases). The CDR3 length is 12 residues. The V end lost 4 bases, the J end lost 10 bases, and 16 bases lay between the germline ends. Germline CDR1 is SQVTM and CDR2 is ANQGSEA. CDR3 sequence reads: CSVGLAVRGAFF. CDR3 in DNA: TGCAGCGTTGGCCTTGCTGTAAGGGGAGCTTTCTTT.

This clonotype was observed once. The rearrangement uses TRBV27 and TRBJ2-4; D is unresolved. With 2 bases removed from V and 3 bases from J, the gap between germline ends came to 2 bases. The CDR3 consists of 12 residues. From germline, CDR1 is MNHEY and CDR2 SMNVEV (reference sequence). The CDR3 is CASSLGKNIQYF. In DNA form, the CDR3 reads TGTGCCAGCAGTTTAGGCAAAAACATTCAGTACTTC.

Only a few counts were recorded for this clonotype. V is TRBV5-4 and J is TRBJ2-1; perhaps TRBD2 as D (6 bases). Deletions cut 4 bases from V and 9 bases from J, with 11 bases between. CDR3 length equals 12 residues. CDR1 is SGHNT and CDR2 is YYREEE in the germline V gene (reference sequence). DNA for the CDR3: TGTGCCAGCAGCGACGGGAGAAGTGAGCAGTTCTTC. It encodes CASSDGRSEQFF.

This chain connects TRBV6-5 to TRBJ1-1; D remains ambiguous. CDR3 size: 12 residues. CDR1 and CDR2 from the germline V gene are MNHEY and SVGAGI. The V and J ends lost 7 bases and 8 bases respectively, with 14 bases between them. This CDR3 is CASTDQALEAFF. CDR3 nucleotide sequence: TGTGCCAGCACTGATCAGGCGTTGGAAGCTTTCTTT.

V and J are TRBV9 and TRBJ2-7; D gene ambiguous. Deletions cut 4 bases from V and 2 bases from J, with 19 bases between. Germline-derived CDR1 and CDR2 are SGDLS and YYNGEE. This CDR3 region has 16 residues. The CDR3 DNA reads as TGTGCCAGCAGCCCCCTCCAAGCGTTATCTACCTACGAGCAGTACTTC. Translation gives CASSPLQALSTYEQYF.